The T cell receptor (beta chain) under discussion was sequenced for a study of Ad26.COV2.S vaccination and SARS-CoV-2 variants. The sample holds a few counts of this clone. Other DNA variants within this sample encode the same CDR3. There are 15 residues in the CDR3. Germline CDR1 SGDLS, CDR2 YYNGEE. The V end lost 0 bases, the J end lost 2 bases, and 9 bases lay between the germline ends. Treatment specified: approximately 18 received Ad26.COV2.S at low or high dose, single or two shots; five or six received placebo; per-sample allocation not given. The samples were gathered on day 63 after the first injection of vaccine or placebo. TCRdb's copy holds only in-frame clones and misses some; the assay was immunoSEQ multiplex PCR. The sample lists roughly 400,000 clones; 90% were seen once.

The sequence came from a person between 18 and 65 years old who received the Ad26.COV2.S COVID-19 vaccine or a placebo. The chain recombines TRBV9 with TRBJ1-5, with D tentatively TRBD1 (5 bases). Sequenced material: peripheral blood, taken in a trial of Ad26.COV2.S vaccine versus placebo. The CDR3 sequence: CASSVGQGGNQPQHF. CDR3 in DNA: TGTGCCAGCAGCGTAGGTCAGGGTGGCAATCAGCCCCAGCATTTT.